This passage covers 21 T cell receptor beta chains from one sample sequenced in a study of T cell responses to AZD1222 COVID-19 vaccine. Produced via immunoSEQ multiplex PCR; TCRdb's table is partial and in-frame only. In the table there are roughly 110,000 clones, 85% to 90% of which are singletons. The sequencing here drew on peripheral blood, taken on day 0 of AZD1222 vaccination. The source of these receptors is an adult in good health.

The V and J genes are TRBV7-2 and TRBJ2-1, with 7 bases identical to TRBD1. Unmatched junction bases numbered 12, after V lost 7 bases and J lost 9 bases. The germline V gene has CDR1 SGHTA and CDR2 FQGNSA. The CDR3 is made up of 14 amino acids. CDR3 sequence (DNA): TGTGCCAGCAAAGGGGGCTCCTTTTCACGTGAGCAGTTCTTC. Amino acids: CASKGGSFSREQFF.

The rearrangement links TRBV20-1 to TRBJ1-1; a possible D gene is TRBD1 (6 bases). V was clipped by 7 bases and J by 6 bases, with 9 bases between them. CDR1 and CDR2 (germline): DFQATT, SNEGSKA (reference sequence). CDR3 length equals 10 residues. The CDR3 region is CSGGHSEAFF. CDR3 in DNA: TGCAGTGGGGGACATTCTGAAGCTTTCTTT.

The chain couples TRBV6-2 or TRBV6-3 to TRBJ2-7; no clear D gene. Trimming stripped 4 bases from V and 5 bases from J, with 12 bases between. The CDR3 has 13 amino acids. Germline loops: CDR1 MNHEY, CDR2 SVGEGT. CDR3 nucleotides: TGTGCCAGCAGTTCCCAGCGTGGCAACGAGCAGTACTTC. It yields the protein CASSSQRGNEQYF.

In this sample, this clone turned up once. The chain links TRBV11-2 to TRBJ1-6; no firm D call. The CDR3 consists of 17 residues. Germline V CDR1 and CDR2: SGHAT, FQNNGV. Trimming stripped 0 bases from V and 6 bases from J, with 15 bases between. CDR3 region: CASSLEGGSRTNSPLHF. The CDR3 DNA follows: TGTGCCAGCAGCTTAGAAGGAGGGAGCCGAACTAATTCACCCCTCCACTTT.

The CDR3, as DNA: TGTGCCAGCAGCGTTGGACTAGCAAACAATGAGCAGTTCTTC. Translated: CASSVGLANNEQFF. The chain uses TRBV7-2 and TRBJ2-1; 8 bases match TRBD2. V dropped 5 bases and J dropped 5; count of bases not matched to a gene: 5. The CDR3 runs to 14 residues. Per germline, CDR1 SGHTA and CDR2 FQGNSA.

The chain carries TRBV28 and TRBJ1-4, with D uncertain. The CDR3 runs 15 residues. CDR1 MDHEN and CDR2 SYDVKM come from the germline V gene. V was pared by 7 bases and J by 5 bases, with 17 bases between. CDR3 sequence (DNA): TGTGCCAGCACCCTCCCCAGTGGATCCAATGAAAAACTGTTTTTT. It codes for CASTLPSGSNEKLFF. Supplemented by reference TRBV28 and TRBJ1-4, the full variable domain reads DVKVTQSSRYLVKRTGEKVFLECVQDMDHENMFWYRQDPGLGLRLIYFSYDVKMKEKGDIPEGYSVSREKKERFSLILESASTNQTSMYLCASTLPSGSNEKLFFGSGTQLSVL.

This chain links TRBV14 with TRBJ1-4; D uncertain. CDR3 length equals 13 residues. Trimming cost V 4 bases and J 11 bases, with 14 bases left between them. Germline CDR1 SGHDN, CDR2 FVKESK. CDR3 coding DNA: TGTGCCAGCAGCCTGACGAACAGCTTCAAACTGTTTTTT. Translated, it gives CASSLTNSFKLFF. Drawing the rest from reference TRBV14 and TRBJ1-4, the complete variable domain is EAGVTQFPSHSVIEKGQTVTLRCDPISGHDNLYWYRRVMGKEIKFLLHFVKESKQDESGMPNNRFLAERTGGTYSTLKVQPAELEDSGVYFCASSLTNSFKLFFGSGTQLSVL.

The J gene is TRBJ1-5, the V gene TRBV15; D possibly corresponds to TRBD1 (6 bases). Trimming took 0 bases from V and 6 from J, leaving 12 bases between them. This CDR3 region has 15 residues. Germline V gene data show CDR1 as LNHNV and CDR2 as YYDKDF (reference sequence). The CDR3 here is CATSRDKGGAQPQHF. CDR3 nucleotide sequence: TGTGCCACCAGCAGAGACAAAGGGGGGGCTCAGCCCCAGCATTTT.

The V gene is TRBV30, the J gene TRBJ1-1; D might be TRBD1 (6 bases). Per the germline V gene, CDR1 is GTSNPN and CDR2 is SVGIG (reference sequence). V was trimmed by 0 bases and J by 2 bases, leaving 10 bases between them. The CDR3 length is 14 residues. In DNA form, the CDR3 reads TGTGCCTGGAGTGTAGGAGGGGGAAACACTGAAGCTTTCTTT. This encodes CAWSVGGGNTEAFF. Filled out from reference TRBV30 and TRBJ1-1, the complete variable domain reads SQTIHQWPATLVQPVGSPLSLECTVEGTSNPNLYWYRQAAGRGLQLLFYSVGIGQISSEVPQNLSASRPQDRQFILSSKKLLLSDSGFYLCAWSVGGGNTEAFFGQGTRLTVV.

The chain carries TRBV28 and TRBJ2-7; tentative D call: TRBD1 (5 bases). Germline V lookup: CDR1 MDHEN, CDR2 SYDVKM. The CDR3 consists of 14 residues. Trimming cost V 2 bases and J 5 bases, with 13 bases left between them. This CDR3 is CASSLRQGVNEQYF. CDR3 DNA: TGTGCCAGCAGTTTAAGGCAGGGTGTCAACGAGCAGTACTTC.

This clone showed up just once. This chain uses TRBV11-3 with TRBJ2-7; 7 positions agree with TRBD1. The V gene end was trimmed by 5 bases and the J gene end by 2 bases; junction bases not matched to a gene: 3. The CDR3 sequence is 13 residues long. Germline V CDR1 and CDR2: SGHNT, YENEEA. CDR3 residues: CASSPGQAYEQYF. CDR3 DNA: TGTGCCAGCAGCCCCGGACAGGCCTACGAGCAGTACTTC. The full variable domain, completed using reference TRBV11-3 and TRBJ2-7, is EAGVVQSPRYKIIEKKQPVAFWCNPISGHNTLYWYLQNLGQGPELLIRYENEEAVDDSQLPKDRFSAERLKGVDSTLKIQPAELGDSAVYLCASSPGQAYEQYFGPGTRLTVT.

The V gene is TRBV19, the J gene TRBJ2-2, with 12 positions matching TRBD2. This CDR3 comprises 16 residues. Trimming removed 7 bases from V and 7 bases from J; junction bases left unmatched: 10. Looked up from germline, CDR1 is LNHDA and CDR2 is SQIVND (reference sequence). The CDR3 coding sequence is TGTGCCAGTATGAGACTAGCGGGAGCCGGAGGCGGGGAGCTGTTTTTT. Its protein product is CASMRLAGAGGGELFF.

V is TRBV6-5 and J is TRBJ2-7, with D tentatively TRBD1 (7 bases). The ends were cut back, 2 bases at V and 6 bases at J, with 11 bases in the middle. CDR3 size: 13 residues. Germline V gives CDR1 MNHEY, CDR2 SVGAGI. The CDR3 is CASSYLQGGEQYF. CDR3 DNA sequence: TGTGCCAGCAGTTACCTCCAGGGGGGCGAGCAGTACTTC.

The CDR3 sequence is CASSLAGNLGNTIYF. The CDR3, as DNA: TGCGCCAGCAGCTTGGCAGGCAACCTTGGAAACACCATATATTTT. The chain uses TRBV5-1 and TRBJ1-3, with D unresolved. The CDR3 has 15 amino acids. Germline loops: CDR1 SGHRS, CDR2 YFSETQ. The germline V and J ends were trimmed by 0 bases and 3 bases, with 10 bases remaining between them.

The V call is TRBV7-9, the J call TRBJ1-1; 7 bases match TRBD1. The V and J ends lost 5 bases and 5 bases, in that order; junction bases with no gene match: 11. Germline loops: CDR1 SEHNR, CDR2 FQNEAQ (reference sequence). The CDR3 loop spans 15 amino acids. The CDR3 DNA follows: TGTGCCAGCAGCCTAATAGACAGGGCAGTTACTGAAGCTTTCTTT. Translated: CASSLIDRAVTEAFF.

This chain joins TRBV15 and TRBJ2-1, with a possible D match to TRBD2 (5 bases). Trimming removed 1 base at V and 2 bases at J, with 9 bases between. The CDR3 is 15 amino acids. Germline CDR1 is LNHNV and CDR2 is YYDKDF (reference sequence). Here the CDR3 reads CATSRGPGTYNEQFF. The CDR3 region has the DNA TGTGCCACCAGCAGAGGCCCGGGAACCTACAATGAGCAGTTCTTC.

The V and J genes are TRBV6-5 and TRBJ2-3; 8 bases line up with TRBD1. The CDR3 length is 14 residues. Germline values: CDR1 MNHEY, CDR2 SVGAGI. Trimming took 10 bases from V and 2 from J; bases not matched to a gene: 8. CDR3 in amino acids: CATAPGQATDTQYF. DNA of the CDR3: TGTGCCACCGCCCCGGGACAGGCCACAGATACGCAGTATTTT.

The chain couples TRBV27 to TRBJ2-7; no reliable D call. V gave up 8 bases and J gave up 0 bases, with 8 bases separating them. Germline assignment: CDR1 MNHEY and CDR2 SMNVEV (reference sequence). This CDR3 spans 12 amino acids. The CDR3 bases are TGTGCCAGCGGGCAGATCTCCTACGAGCAGTACTTC. This sequence encodes CASGQISYEQYF.

This clone has just a few counts. V gene TRBV4-1 combines with J gene TRBJ1-6; the D is unclear. V lost 0 bases to trimming and J lost 6 bases, with 15 bases between them. Germline V gene sequence: CDR1 MGHRA, CDR2 YSYEKL. The CDR3 runs to 17 residues. CDR3 sequence: CASSQEGRTELNSPLHF. CDR3 sequence (DNA): TGCGCCAGCAGCCAAGAAGGACGAACAGAGCTTAATTCACCCCTCCACTTT.

J is TRBJ1-2 and V is TRBV12-3 or TRBV12-4; D gene uncertain. The CDR3 loop spans 10 amino acids. With 3 bases removed from V and 13 bases from J, the gap between germline ends came to 9 bases. Here the CDR3 reads CASSFPPPTF. In nucleotides, the CDR3 is TGTGCCAGCAGTTTCCCGCCGCCCACCTTC.

The rearrangement joins TRBV28 to TRBJ1-1, with TRBD1 matching over 7 bases. Germline V gives CDR1 MDHEN, CDR2 SYDVKM. With V trimmed by 5 bases and J by 4 bases, 13 bases remained unmatched. The CDR3 is 16 amino acids. This CDR3 reads CASSQSPPRGTTEAFF. In DNA form, the CDR3 reads TGTGCCAGCAGTCAATCGCCCCCCAGGGGGACCACTGAAGCTTTCTTT.